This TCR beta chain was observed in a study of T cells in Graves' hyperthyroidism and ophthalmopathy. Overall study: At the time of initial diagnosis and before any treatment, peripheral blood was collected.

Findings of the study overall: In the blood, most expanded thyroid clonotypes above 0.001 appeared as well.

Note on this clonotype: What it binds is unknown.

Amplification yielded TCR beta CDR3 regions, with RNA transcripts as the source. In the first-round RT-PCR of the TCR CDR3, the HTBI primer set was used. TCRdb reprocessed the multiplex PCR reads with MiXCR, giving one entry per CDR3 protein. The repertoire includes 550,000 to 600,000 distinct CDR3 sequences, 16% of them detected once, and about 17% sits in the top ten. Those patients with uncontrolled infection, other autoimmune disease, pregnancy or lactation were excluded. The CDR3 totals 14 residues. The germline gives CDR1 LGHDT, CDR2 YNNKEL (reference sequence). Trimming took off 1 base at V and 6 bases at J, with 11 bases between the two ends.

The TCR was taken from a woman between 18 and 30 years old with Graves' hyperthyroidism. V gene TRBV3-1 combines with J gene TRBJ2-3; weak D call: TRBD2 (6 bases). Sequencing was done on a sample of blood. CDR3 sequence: CASSQGDSLDTQYF. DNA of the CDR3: TGTGCCAGCAGCCAAGGGGACTCCTTGGATACGCAGTATTTT.